This T cell receptor beta chain came from a study of CD8+ T cells in alopecia areata. This clone was seen a handful of times. Its antigen remains unknown. Whole-study findings and limits: In scalp and blood during tofacitinib, many expanded lesional clones persisted.

Germline V gene data show CDR1 as SGDLS and CDR2 as YYNGEE. The CDR3 spans 14 residues. With 0 bases removed from V and 8 bases from J, the gap between germline ends came to 14 bases. Treatment described: oral pan-JAK inhibitor, 5-10 mg twice daily. The authors extracted RNA and reverse transcribed it into cDNA as the sequencing template. Repertoires were generated with immunoSEQ multiplex PCR, while TCRdb's copy carries only in-frame clones and drops some. The table lists 200,000 or so clones, around two fifths of them singletons, with 0.48% in the top ten. This specimen consisted of CD4+ T cells sorted from blood, obtained around week 34, from a patient treated with tofacitinib. The source of this sequence is a human donor with alopecia areata. V and J are TRBV9 and TRBJ1-1; D is possibly TRBD1 (6 bases). CDR3 protein: CASSVGGPAKEAFF. In DNA form, the CDR3 reads TGTGCCAGCAGCGTAGGGGGGCCGGCAAAGGAAGCTTTCTTT.